This TCR beta chain stems from a study of blood T cell repertoires in COVID-19. Study in general: Samples representing acute and convalescent COVID-19 were sourced from the United States, Italy and Spain. PBMCs, B-cell-depleted T cells, or T cells provided the cDNA or gDNA that made up the material.

Those enrolled in Seattle joined during active infection and were followed longitudinally afterward. The V and J ends lost 4 bases and 2 bases respectively, with 16 bases between them. Germline V gene sequence: CDR1 SGHDT, CDR2 YYEEEE. The CDR3 loop spans 15 amino acids. The authors' processing: For nucleated cells, counts were estimated from reference gene primer amplification. Here immunoSEQ multiplex PCR was the method, and the copy in TCRdb shows in-frame clones only, minus some. The V and J calls and clone size were taken over from that table, and D and trimming were inferred from the DNA. The sample contains 48,000 or so clones, 85% to 90% of which appear only once.

This rearrangement joins TRBV5-6 to TRBJ2-7; possible D gene TRBD2, 7 bases. The TCR was taken from an elderly woman with COVID-19, enrolled during active disease. The sequenced material came from peripheral blood. The CDR3 reads CASSVLGGGTYEQYF. In DNA, the CDR3 is TGTGCCAGCAGCGTTCTGGGGGGGGGCACCTACGAGCAGTACTTC.